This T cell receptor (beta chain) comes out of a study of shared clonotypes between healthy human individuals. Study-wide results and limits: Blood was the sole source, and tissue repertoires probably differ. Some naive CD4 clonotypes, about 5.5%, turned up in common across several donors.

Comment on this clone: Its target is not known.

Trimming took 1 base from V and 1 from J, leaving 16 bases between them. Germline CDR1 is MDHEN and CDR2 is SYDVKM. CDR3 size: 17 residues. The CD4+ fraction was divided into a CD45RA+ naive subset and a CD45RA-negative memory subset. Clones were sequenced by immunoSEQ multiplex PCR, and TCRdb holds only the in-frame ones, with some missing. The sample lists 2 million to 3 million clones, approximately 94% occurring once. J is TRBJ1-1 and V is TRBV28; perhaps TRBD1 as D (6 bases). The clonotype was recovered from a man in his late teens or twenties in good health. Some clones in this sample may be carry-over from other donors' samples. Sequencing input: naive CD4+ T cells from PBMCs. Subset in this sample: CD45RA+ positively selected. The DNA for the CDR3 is TGTGCCAGCAGTTTATTAGGGCGAAGGACAGCGAACACTGAAGCTTTCTTT. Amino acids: CASSLLGRRTANTEAFF. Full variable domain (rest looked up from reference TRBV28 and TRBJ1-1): DVKVTQSSRYLVKRTGEKVFLECVQDMDHENMFWYRQDPGLGLRLIYFSYDVKMKEKGDIPEGYSVSREKKERFSLILESASTNQTSMYLCASSLLGRRTANTEAFFGQGTRLTVV.